The 18 T cell receptor beta chains in this list originate from one sample, sequenced in a study of OX40 agonist ivuxolimab in advanced cancers. Here immunoSEQ multiplex PCR was the method, and the copy in TCRdb shows in-frame clones only, minus some. The data hold some 51,000 clones, with around 73% observed a single time. The sample was CD4+ or CD8+ T cells sorted from blood, taken in a trial of the OX40 agonist ivuxolimab. The receptors come from an adult with an advanced solid tumor such as melanoma, head and neck, liver or kidney cancer.

The chain carries TRBV5-5 and TRBJ2-7; tentatively, D is TRBD1 or TRBD2 (5 bases each). From germline, CDR1 is SGHKS and CDR2 YYEKEE (reference sequence). Trimming stripped 2 bases from V and 0 bases from J, with 21 bases between. This CDR3 contains 18 residues. The CDR3 loop is CASSFRSTTGTASYEQYF. The CDR3 DNA reads as TGTGCCAGCAGCTTTCGGAGCACGACCGGGACGGCCTCCTACGAGCAGTACTTC.

This clone has a handful of counts. The chain employs TRBV20-1 and TRBJ1-2; D gene unclear. The CDR3 sequence is 11 residues long. Trimming left V 3 bases short and J 12 bases short, with 14 bases between. Germline loops: CDR1 DFQATT, CDR2 SNEGSKA (reference sequence). This chain's CDR3 is CSASSGFGDTF. The CDR3 nucleotides are TGCAGTGCTAGCTCGGGATTCGGTGACACCTTC.

This clone is a singleton in its sample. This chain uses TRBV11-2 with TRBJ1-1; a possible D gene is TRBD1 (5 bases). Trimming took 8 bases from V and 1 from J, leaving 14 bases between them. CDR1 and CDR2 (germline): SGHAT, FQNNGV. This CDR3 has 14 residues. The DNA for the CDR3 is TGTGCCAGCGTGCTGGTGGGGGGGAACACTGAAGCTTTCTTT. It codes for CASVLVGGNTEAFF.

V usage is TRBV5-4 and J usage is TRBJ2-5; 9 nucleotides agree with TRBD1. The CDR3 is 16 residues long. Germline CDR1 reads SGHNT; CDR2 reads YYREEE (reference sequence). Trimming removed 3 bases from V and 3 bases from J; junction bases left unmatched: 9. The CDR3 loop is CASSSPFRTGEETQYF. In nucleotides, the CDR3 is TGTGCCAGCAGCTCTCCCTTCAGGACAGGGGAAGAGACCCAGTACTTC.

The J gene is TRBJ1-2, the V gene TRBV5-8, with a weak D call TRBD1 (5 bases). Trimming left V 0 bases short and J 2 bases short, with 8 bases between. Germline V CDR1 and CDR2: SGHTS, YDEGEE. CDR3 length: 14 residues. The CDR3 region has the DNA TGTGCCAGCAGCTTGGGACAGATCAACTATGGCTACACCTTC. It is translated as CASSLGQINYGYTF.

The chain has TRBV28 and TRBJ1-1; no clear D gene. Germline lookup yields CDR1 MDHEN and CDR2 SYDVKM. The CDR3 is made up of 14 amino acids. With 6 bases removed from V and 4 bases from J, the gap between germline ends came to 15 bases. The CDR3 sequence: CASSPHGEGTEAFF. The CDR3 DNA is TGTGCCAGCAGCCCCCATGGGGAGGGCACTGAAGCTTTCTTT.

This clone came up once. This chain links TRBV9 with TRBJ2-1; the match to TRBD2 covers 10 bases. The CDR3 covers 18 residues. The germline V gene has CDR1 SGDLS and CDR2 YYNGEE. Trimming removed 0 bases from V and 4 bases from J; junction bases left unmatched: 10. This chain's CDR3 is CASSVAAPSGSIYNEQFF. DNA for the CDR3: TGTGCCAGCAGCGTAGCCGCCCCTAGCGGGAGTATATACAATGAGCAGTTCTTC.

This rearrangement joins TRBV27 to TRBJ2-2; TRBD1 matches 10 bases. The germline gives CDR1 MNHEY, CDR2 SMNVEV (reference sequence). The junction had 6 bases not matched to a gene; V was cut back by 3 bases and J by 5 bases. This CDR3 has 16 amino acids. CDR3 sequence: CASSLRTGGKTGELFF. For the CDR3, the DNA is TGTGCCAGCAGTTTGAGGACAGGGGGAAAGACCGGGGAGCTGTTTTTT.

This clone has only one observation. The V call is TRBV2, the J call TRBJ2-1; D not certain. This CDR3 is built from 16 residues. V was pared by 6 bases and J by 4 bases, with 19 bases between. Germline lookup yields CDR1 SNHLY and CDR2 FYNNEI. The chain's CDR3 is CASSPGPSGQYNEQFF. The CDR3 DNA is TGTGCCAGCAGCCCTGGGCCCTCCGGCCAATACAATGAGCAGTTCTTC.

J is TRBJ2-5 and V is TRBV9; D remains ambiguous. This CDR3 contains 16 residues. The germline CDR1 and CDR2 sequences are SGDLS and YYNGEE. V lost 0 bases to trimming and J lost 0 bases, with 12 bases between them. DNA of the CDR3: TGTGCCAGCAGCGTAGATACTGCAGGCAACCAAGAGACCCAGTACTTC. Translation: CASSVDTAGNQETQYF. The full variable domain, with the rest looked up from reference TRBV9 and TRBJ2-5, is DSGVTQTPKHLITATGQRVTLRCSPRSGDLSVYWYQQSLDQGLQFLIQYYNGEERAKGNILERFSAQQFPDLHSELNLSSLELGDSALYFCASSVDTAGNQETQYFGPGTRLLVL.

This clone has a single count. The J gene is TRBJ2-3, the V gene TRBV6-1, with 11 positions matching TRBD2. Germline lookup yields CDR1 MNHNS and CDR2 SASEGT. Trimming took 5 bases from V and 5 from J; bases not matched to a gene: 6. The CDR3 runs to 15 residues. This CDR3 reads CASSPLAGVGDTQYF. DNA of the CDR3: TGTGCCAGCAGTCCACTAGCGGGAGTGGGAGATACGCAGTATTTT.

The chain links TRBV9 to TRBJ1-3; D not certain. This CDR3 has 16 residues. Germline assignment: CDR1 SGDLS and CDR2 YYNGEE. The V gene lost 2 bases and the J gene lost 4 bases, with 16 bases spanning the gap. The CDR3 spells CASSVRPFSSGNTIYF. The DNA of the CDR3 is TGTGCCAGCAGCGTTCGGCCCTTCTCTTCCGGAAACACCATATATTTT. Full variable domain (outside the CDR3, taken from reference TRBV9 and TRBJ1-3): DSGVTQTPKHLITATGQRVTLRCSPRSGDLSVYWYQQSLDQGLQFLIQYYNGEERAKGNILERFSAQQFPDLHSELNLSSLELGDSALYFCASSVRPFSSGNTIYFGEGSWLTVV.

This clone was detected only a few times. The rearrangement uses TRBV15 and TRBJ2-5; 9 nucleotides line up with TRBD1. With V trimmed by 3 bases and J by 6 bases, 8 bases remained unmatched. Looked up from germline, CDR1 is LNHNV and CDR2 is YYDKDF (reference sequence). The CDR3 spans 15 residues. This CDR3 is CATSSLTGGFQTQYF. CDR3 nucleotides: TGTGCCACCAGCAGCCTGACAGGGGGGTTTCAGACCCAGTACTTC.

The J gene is TRBJ1-2, the V gene TRBV10-2; D call uncertain. The CDR3 consists of 13 residues. CDR1 WSHSY and CDR2 SAAADI come from the germline V gene. The V end lost 3 bases, the J end lost 4 bases, and 9 bases lay between the germline ends. The CDR3 DNA reads as TGCGCCAGCAGTGAAGCCAGTCTCTATGGCTACACCTTC. It codes for CASSEASLYGYTF.

The V call is TRBV5-1, the J call TRBJ1-4; TRBD1 might be the D (5 bases). The CDR3 length is 15 residues. V was cut by 1 base and J by 5 bases, with 12 bases left in between. CDR1 and CDR2 (germline): SGHRS, YFSETQ. The DNA for the CDR3 is TGCGCCAGCAGCTTGAGACAGAATGCCAATGAAAAACTGTTTTTT. Amino acid sequence: CASSLRQNANEKLFF.

The chain uses TRBV4-2 and TRBJ2-2, with D tentatively TRBD1 (6 bases). Trimming took off 7 bases at V and 2 bases at J, with 20 bases between the two ends. The CDR3 covers 17 residues. Germline V gives CDR1 LGHNA, CDR2 YNFKEQ. The CDR3 sequence is CASTPQPQGFNTGELFF. In DNA form, the CDR3 reads TGTGCCAGCACCCCACAACCACAGGGTTTCAACACCGGGGAGCTGTTTTTT.

The chain couples TRBV2 to TRBJ2-5; perhaps TRBD2 as D (6 bases). Germline-derived CDR1 and CDR2 are SNHLY and FYNNEI. Trimming removed 7 bases at V and 5 bases at J, with 14 bases between. This CDR3 contains 13 residues. The CDR3 DNA reads as TGTGCCAGCAACGGCCCTCGGGAGGAGACCCAGTACTTC. This translates into CASNGPREETQYF.

Worth noting for this clone: Germline is not matched at one junction end, which may reflect a read error. V gene TRBV7-8 combines with J gene TRBJ2-1; 9 nucleotides line up with TRBD1. The V gene's germline CDR1 is SGHVS and CDR2 FQNEAQ. This CDR3 comprises 16 residues. CDR3 DNA sequence: TGTGCCAACAGCTTATTGCCGGGACAGGGAGACCATGAGCAGTTCTTC. This sequence encodes CANSLLPGQGDHEQFF.